This TCR beta chain was recovered during a study of OX40 agonist ivuxolimab in advanced cancers. Study-level background: Partial response was recorded in three patients: one hepatocellular carcinoma and two cutaneous melanoma cases.

Method: immunoSEQ multiplex PCR; TCRdb's copy keeps in-frame clones and lacks some. The sample contains 63,000 or so clones, 80% to 90% of which appear only once. From germline, CDR1 is SEHNR and CDR2 FQNEAQ (reference sequence). CDR3 length equals 16 residues. With V trimmed by 5 bases and J by 4 bases, 6 bases remained unmatched. Only one count was recorded for this clone. The sequence was collected from an adult with an advanced solid tumor such as melanoma, head and neck, liver or kidney cancer. V usage is TRBV7-9 and J usage is TRBJ1-6; TRBD1 matches at 9 bases. The material sequenced was CD4+ or CD8+ T cells sorted from blood, taken in a trial of the OX40 agonist ivuxolimab. The CDR3: CASSAGTGFYNSPLHF. CDR3 sequence (DNA): TGTGCCAGCAGCGCGGGGACAGGGTTTTATAATTCACCCCTCCACTTT.